The rows below give T cell receptor beta chains drawn from one sample of a study of OX40 agonist ivuxolimab in advanced cancers. TCRdb's copy holds only in-frame clones and misses some; the assay was immunoSEQ multiplex PCR. Of under 80,000 clones listed, around nine tenths are singletons. Here the sequenced sample was CD4+ or CD8+ T cells sorted from blood, taken in a trial of the OX40 agonist ivuxolimab. All receptors come from an adult with an advanced solid tumor such as melanoma, head and neck, liver or kidney cancer. The CDR3 runs from the conserved cysteine through the conserved F or W. A D gene is named only where the DNA matches it firmly. The size entry is marked missing in some rows and otherwise reads once, few, many or a size class.

v_gene	d_gene	j_gene	abundance	CDR3nt	CDR3aa
TRBV9	TRBD2	TRBJ2-1	.	TGTGCCAGCAGCGTAGCTGGGGCTAGCGGGTCCTACAATGAGCAGTTCTTC	CASSVAGASGSYNEQFF
TRBV14	.	TRBJ1-1	.	TGTGCCAGCAGTTCACAGGTGAACACTGAAGCTTTCTTT	CASSSQVNTEAFF
TRBV29-1	TRBD1	TRBJ1-1	.	TGCAGCGCCCCACGGACAGGGAATAGCCCTGAAGCTTTCTTT	CSAPRTGNSPEAFF
TRBV5-5	.	TRBJ1-1	few	TGTGCCAGCAGCTTGGACCCGCCCGCTCGGGCTTTCTTT	CASSLDPPARAFF
TRBV5-1	TRBD1	TRBJ2-5	.	TGCGCCAGCAGCTTGGGGGGACAGGGGGTGAAGACCCAGTACTTC	CASSLGGQGVKTQYF
TRBV2	.	TRBJ1-5	.	TGTGCCAGCAGTGAAAGGGGAAGCGACAATCAGCCCCAGCATTTT	CASSERGSDNQPQHF
TRBV7-9	TRBD1	TRBJ2-5	.	TGTGCCAGCAGCCCTGACAGGGAGAGCCAAGAGACCCAGTACTTC	CASSPDRESQETQYF
TRBV2	.	TRBJ1-2	once	TGTGCCAGCTACTGGGGGTATGGCTACACCTTC	CASYWGYGYTF
TRBV28	TRBD1	TRBJ2-7	once	TGTGCCAGCAGTGAGCGGACAGGGGGCTACGAGCAGTACTTC	CASSERTGGYEQYF
TRBV7-3	.	TRBJ2-5	.	TGTGCCAGCAGTCGAGAGGGGGGGCGAGAGACCCAGTACTTC	CASSREGGRETQYF
TRBV15	TRBD1	TRBJ1-1	once	TGTGCCACCAGCAGAGATTGGACAGGGGAGGCTTTCTTT	CATSRDWTGEAFF
TRBV20-1	.	TRBJ2-1	.	TGCAGTGCCGCGGATGGATCGTGGTTCTTC	CSAADGSWFF
TRBV10-1	TRBD2	TRBJ2-1	once	TGCGCCAGCAGTGAAGGCGGGAGTTCCTACAATGAGCAGTTCTTC	CASSEGGSSYNEQFF
TRBV11-2	.	TRBJ1-4	.	TGTGCCAGCAGCCAGAGGGAAAAACTGTTTTTT	CASSQREKLFF
TRBV7-2	.	TRBJ1-4	.	TGTGCCAGCAGCCCAGATGGGTTGGGGAAACTGTTTTTT	CASSPDGLGKLFF
TRBV21-1	.	TRBJ2-5	.	TGTGCCAGCAGCAATCGCAGCAATGAGACCCAGTACTTC	CASSNRSNETQYF
TRBV30	.	TRBJ1-1	.	TGTGCCTGGAGGACAGGATACACTGAAGCTTTCTTT	CAWRTGYTEAFF
TRBV7-9	TRBD1	TRBJ1-5	.	TGTGCCAGCAGCTTAGCTACAGGGGGGAATTCACCCCAGCATTTT	CASSLATGGNSPQHF
TRBV6-5	.	TRBJ2-7	.	TGTGCCGTTGGGGGCGGCTCCTACGAGCAGTACTTC	CAVGGGSYEQYF
TRBV5-1	.	TRBJ2-7	.	TGCGCCAGCAGCTTGGGAGGCAGAATAAGCGAGCAGTACTTC	CASSLGGRISEQYF
TRBV14	.	TRBJ2-3	.	TGTGCCAGCAGCCCGTTACTAGCCCCTAGCACAGATACGCAGTATTTT	CASSPLLAPSTDTQYF
TRBV5-4	TRBD1	TRBJ2-1	.	TGTGCCAGCAGCGAACAGAAAAGGGGGCCCCTAGACAATGAGCAGTTCTTC	CASSEQKRGPLDNEQFF
TRBV21-1	.	TRBJ1-5	.	TGTGCCAGCAGCAACCGGGGGGGAGGACCTGATCAGCCCCAGCATTTT	CASSNRGGGPDQPQHF
TRBV29-1	TRBD1	TRBJ1-5	few	TGCAGCGTTTCCCTGACAGGGGGCAATCAGCCCCAGCATTTT	CSVSLTGGNQPQHF
TRBV2	.	TRBJ2-3	.	TGTGCCAGCAGTCCCGCCCGAGCTAGCACAGATACGCAGTATTTT	CASSPARASTDTQYF
TRBV19	.	TRBJ2-2	.	TGTGCCAGCCTATCTAGCTCCACCGGGGAGCTGTTTTTT	CASLSSSTGELFF
TRBV6-6	.	TRBJ1-4	.	TGTGCCAGCAGTTACTCGTTATATAGTGAAAAACTGTTTTTT	CASSYSLYSEKLFF
TRBV9	.	TRBJ2-5	.	TGTGCCAGCAGCGCCGGGGAGGCCCAAGAGACCCAGTACTTC	CASSAGEAQETQYF
TRBV6-1	.	TRBJ2-7	.	TGTGCCAGCAGTCCCCATCGGGACGAGCAGTACTTC	CASSPHRDEQYF
TRBV27	.	TRBJ2-5	once	TGTGCCAGCAGTCCCGGACGCCCTGGGACCCAGTACTTC	CASSPGRPGTQYF
TRBV28	.	TRBJ2-4	.	TGTGCCAGCAGTTCCCATCCGGGCCCACTTGGCAAAAACATTCAGTACTTC	CASSSHPGPLGKNIQYF
TRBV5-1	.	TRBJ1-2	once	TGCGCCAGCAGCTTCCACAGTTCCAACTATGGCTACACCTTC	CASSFHSSNYGYTF
TRBV6-1	TRBD2	TRBJ2-5	.	TGTGCCAGCAGTGAAAAAAGCGGGGGGGATGGACGGGAGACCCAGTACTTC	CASSEKSGGDGRETQYF
TRBV30	TRBD1	TRBJ1-4	.	TGTGCCTGGAGACCGACAGGGGGCTATGAAAAACTGTTTTTT	CAWRPTGGYEKLFF
TRBV30	.	TRBJ1-2	.	TGTGCCTGCCCGCCCGGGACATTTAGCTATGGCTACACCTTC	CACPPGTFSYGYTF
TRBV5-1	.	TRBJ2-1	.	TGCGCCAGCAGCCCGTCCGGGCTCTACAATGAGCAGTTCTTC	CASSPSGLYNEQFF
TRBV11-1	.	TRBJ1-1	.	TGTGCCAGCAGCTTACAGGGGAGGCGCACTGAAGCTTTCTTT	CASSLQGRRTEAFF
TRBV19	TRBD2	TRBJ2-5	few	TGTGCCAGTAGTATGGGACTAGCGGGTTGGACCCAGTACTTC	CASSMGLAGWTQYF
TRBV5-1	.	TRBJ2-5	.	TGCGCCAGCAGCTCCGGTAGCGTCCAAGAGACCCAGTACTTC	CASSSGSVQETQYF
TRBV7-2	.	TRBJ2-3	.	TGTGCCAGCAGCCCCCGCCGGTCAGCTAGCACAGATACGCAGTATTTT	CASSPRRSASTDTQYF
TRBV5-5	.	TRBJ2-7	.	TGTGCCAGCAGCTATCAGTCCCCCTCCTACGAGCAGTACTTC	CASSYQSPSYEQYF
TRBV28	.	TRBJ1-4	.	TGTGCCAGCAGCCTTGGACAGCCTAATGAAAAACTGTTTTTT	CASSLGQPNEKLFF
TRBV10-3	TRBD1	TRBJ2-7	.	TGTGCCATCAGGGGGGACAGGGGATTCTACGAGCAGTACTTC	CAIRGDRGFYEQYF
TRBV5-1	.	TRBJ2-1	.	TGCGCCAGCCATTTTGGGTTGGGGTACAATGAGCAGTTCTTC	CASHFGLGYNEQFF
TRBV7-2	.	TRBJ2-1	.	TGTGCCAGCAGCCCAAGATGGGGCCATGAGCAGTTCTTC	CASSPRWGHEQFF
TRBV5-3	.	TRBJ1-2	.	TGTGCCAGAAGCCGAGGGGCGCCGACCTATGGCTACACCTTC	CARSRGAPTYGYTF
TRBV7-2	.	TRBJ2-5	once	TGTGCCAGCAGCTTAGTCACCGGGGAGACCCAGTACTTC	CASSLVTGETQYF
TRBV18	.	TRBJ2-1	once	TGTGCCAGCTCACTACCGGGGGCGGGAGCCCCGAGGTTCTTC	CASSLPGAGAPRFF
TRBV5-1	.	TRBJ2-2	.	TGCGCCAGCAGCTTGGGTGCCGCGAACACCGGGGAGCTGTTTTTT	CASSLGAANTGELFF
TRBV7-2	TRBD2	TRBJ2-7	.	TGTGCCAGCAGCTTAACCACTAGCGGGTCCTACGAGCAGTACTTC	CASSLTTSGSYEQYF
TRBV10-1	.	TRBJ2-7	.	TGCGCCAGCAGTGATCGTGGGTCCTACGAGCAGTACTTC	CASSDRGSYEQYF
TRBV5-6	.	TRBJ2-5	.	TGTGCCAGCAGCTTGTACCCGGGGGCGGTGGAGACCCAGTACTTC	CASSLYPGAVETQYF
TRBV5-6	.	TRBJ1-5	.	TGTGCCAGCAGCTTGTGGAGGCAGTTCAATCAGCCCCAGCATTTT	CASSLWRQFNQPQHF
TRBV7-3	.	TRBJ1-5	few	TGTGCCAGCAGCCCCAATCATGGCCGGCCCCAGCATTTT	CASSPNHGRPQHF
TRBV10-1	TRBD2	TRBJ2-7	.	TGCGCCAGCAGTGAACGTAGCGGGAGACACTACGAGCAGTACTTC	CASSERSGRHYEQYF
TRBV7-2	.	TRBJ1-2	.	TGTGCCAGCAGCCTACAGGCTAACTATGGCTACACCTTC	CASSLQANYGYTF
TRBV7-9	TRBD1	TRBJ1-1	.	TGTGCCAGCAGCTATGACAGGGGGCTTGGTGAAGCTTTCTTT	CASSYDRGLGEAFF
TRBV5-1	.	TRBJ2-7	.	TGCGCCAGCAGCAAGGGGGACGGACGCTACGAGCAGTACTTC	CASSKGDGRYEQYF